This T cell receptor (beta chain) was retrieved from a study of shared clonotypes between healthy human individuals. This CDR3 region has 13 residues. Germline trimming cut 5 bases from V and 9 bases from J; bases unmatched to any gene: 8. CDR1 MNHEY and CDR2 SVGAGI come from the germline V gene. The authors loaded roughly 200 ng DNA, about 30,000 T cell genomes, into sorted-subset replicate PCRs. Using immunoSEQ multiplex PCR, the repertoire was profiled, and TCRdb retains in-frame clones only, with some absent. The sample shows some 1.5 million clones, nearly 99% of them seen only once. Sequenced input: naive CD4+ T cells sorted from blood. Subset given: CD45RA+ positively selected. The source is a man between 25 and 39 years old in good health. The chain has TRBV6-5 and TRBJ2-7; 9 bases line up with TRBD1. The CDR3 region is CASSTGQGKSQYF. The CDR3 nucleotides read TGTGCCAGCAGTACTGGACAGGGGAAATCGCAGTACTTC.